This TCR beta chain is drawn from a study of shared clonotypes between healthy human individuals (dated by TCRdb to 2019 to 2021). Background for the entire study: Two women and a few men aged 18 to 49 years were included in the cohort. For each donor, three plates each were used for CD4 naive and CD4 memory, two plates were used for CD8 naive, and one plate was used for CD8 memory. To estimate repertoire size and how much clonotype sharing occurs between individuals, the study deeply sequenced the blood TCR repertoires of five healthy adults. To increase sequencing depth and limit assay-specific biases, different laboratories used diverse techniques to prepare libraries and sequence TCR repertoires. Leukapheresis yielded between about 0.94 and 9 billion PBMCs per donor. Beyond this particular receptor, the publication reports: Rarefaction of sorted-subset datasets indicated incomplete sequencing despite the large sequencing depth. Sharing across several donors was observed for approximately 5% of naive CD4, less than 4% of naive CD8, over 2% of memory CD4, and around 0.42% of memory CD8 clonotypes. Estimated clonotype richness was generally larger for naive than for memory subsets. The genetic and exposure-history diversity represented was limited by the small number of donors. Compared with non-shared clonotypes, clonotypes shared by all four sorted-subset donors had higher generation probabilities. Pairwise subsampling led to the expectation that sequencing depth would affect the degree of clonotype sharing among donors. Sampling was restricted to blood, and TCR repertoires in tissue are likely to differ from TCR repertoires in blood.

The donors were healthy, HIV-negative adults with no recently reported acute infections or vaccinations. All donors were Caucasian adults living in Nashville, Tennessee, USA. CD8 memory samples were composed of magnetically selected CD45RO+ cells combined with CCR7-negative CD45RA+ effector memory (TemRA) cells. Blood was obtained by leukapheresis, after which PBMCs were separated by Ficoll-Histopaque density gradient centrifugation and cryopreserved in liquid nitrogen vapor phase. Analytical flow cytometry was used to check the purity and quantity of each magnetically sorted T cell population. From each sorted fraction, genomic DNA was isolated and quantified by UV absorbance on a Nanodrop 2000c. Compared with germline, V lacks 0 bases and J lacks 4 bases; bases without a gene match: 1. CDR3 length: 16 amino acids, cysteine to phenylalanine. CDR3 DNA is the only sequence kept; it has 48 bases, read in frame from the first base. CDR1 SGDLS and CDR2 YYNGEE were looked up in the germline V gene.

TCR CDR3 regions were amplified from genomic DNA by multiplex PCR using the deep immunoSEQ assay. Extracted genomic DNA from each cell subset was spread evenly across all wells of several immunoSEQ 96-well plates, with each plate serving as a replicate. For sorted subsets, about 200 ng genomic DNA, equal to 30,000 or so T cell genomes, was loaded into each replicate PCR. Purified libraries were quantified with a Qubit 3.0 fluorometer, sized on a Bioanalyzer 2100, and re-quantified with the KAPA Library Quantification kit. Every immunoSEQ 96-well plate was sequenced on a dedicated single-read 150-cycle Illumina NextSeq 550 flow cell. In the original analysis: Because the immunoSEQ output held only junctional sequences and lacked quality scores, the filtering could not match the filtering applied to full-length reads. To assign V/J genes and CDR3, sequences were annotated using PyIR, a Python wrapper for IgBLAST v1.9, with IMGT germline references. Reads were removed for weak V/J assignments (E-value above 1e-6), missing CDR3, stop codons, out-of-frame junctions, or ambiguous translated residues. V3J clonotypes were defined by identical inferred V gene, J gene, and CDR3 amino acid sequence. Percentage overlap between repertoires was calculated by dividing the number of shared unique clonotypes by the size of the smaller repertoire. Richness of each repertoire was evaluated using RTK rarefaction, the Chao1 estimator, and Recon v2.1 estimates of unobserved clonotypes. For all TCRbeta clonotypes obtained by the gDNA method from a few donors, generation probabilities were computed with OLGA. What TCRdb holds here is the immuneACCESS table cut down to in-frame rearrangements. Part of the clones is not present; checked against another copy, under half of the missing clones reflect an unresolved V gene, and the others are unexplained. D and trimming were read from the DNA, whereas the V and J calls and clone size are those reported in that table. The sample table contains about 95,000 clones; only one count was recorded for approximately 61% of them. The top ten clones comprise less than 55% of the sample.

This clone was seen just once. Its antigen is still unknown. No base quality values were provided; no much bigger clone lies one nucleotide off. One read offers little support. This specimen includes other DNA sequences encoding the same CDR3. The V and J segments used are TRBV9 and TRBJ2-3, and 14 junctional nucleotides match TRBD2. The specimen was memory CD8+ T cells sorted from blood. The cell subset or site label here, explained by the study, means: CD45RO+ cells pooled with CCR7-negative TemRA cells. This TCR was recovered from a young man in good health. CDR3 sequence: CASSVEGLAGADTQYF. The bases are TGTGCCAGCAGCGTAGAGGGACTAGCGGGAGCAGATACGCAGTATTTT. Outside the CDR3, residues come from the reference TRBV9 and TRBJ2-3 proteins, so the full variable domain is: DSGVTQTPKHLITATGQRVTLRCSPRSGDLSVYWYQQSLDQGLQFLIQYYNGEERAKGNILERFSAQQFPDLHSELNLSSLELGDSALYFCASSVEGLAGADTQYFGPGTRLTVL.